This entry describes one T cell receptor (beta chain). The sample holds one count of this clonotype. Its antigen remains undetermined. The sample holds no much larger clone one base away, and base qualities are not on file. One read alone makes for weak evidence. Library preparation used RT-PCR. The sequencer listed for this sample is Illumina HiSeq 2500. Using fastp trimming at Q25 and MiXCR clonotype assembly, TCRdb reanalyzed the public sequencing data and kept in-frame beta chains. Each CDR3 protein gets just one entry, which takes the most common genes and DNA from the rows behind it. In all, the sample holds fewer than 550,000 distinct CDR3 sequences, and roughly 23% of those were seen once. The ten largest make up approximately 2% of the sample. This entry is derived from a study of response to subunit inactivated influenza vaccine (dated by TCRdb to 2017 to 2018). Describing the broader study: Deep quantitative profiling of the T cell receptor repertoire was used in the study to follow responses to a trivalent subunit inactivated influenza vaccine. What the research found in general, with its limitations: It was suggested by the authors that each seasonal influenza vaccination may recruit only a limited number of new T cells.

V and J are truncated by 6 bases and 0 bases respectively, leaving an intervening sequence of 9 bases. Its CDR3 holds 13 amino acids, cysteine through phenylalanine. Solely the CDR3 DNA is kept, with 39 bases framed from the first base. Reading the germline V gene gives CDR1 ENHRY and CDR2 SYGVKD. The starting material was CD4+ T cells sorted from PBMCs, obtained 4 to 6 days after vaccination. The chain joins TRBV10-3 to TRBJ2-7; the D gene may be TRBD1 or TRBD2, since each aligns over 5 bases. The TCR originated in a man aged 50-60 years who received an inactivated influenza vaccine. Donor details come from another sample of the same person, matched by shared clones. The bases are TGTGCCATCAGCAGGGAGCGCTCCTACGAGCAGTACTTC. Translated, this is CAISRERSYEQYF.